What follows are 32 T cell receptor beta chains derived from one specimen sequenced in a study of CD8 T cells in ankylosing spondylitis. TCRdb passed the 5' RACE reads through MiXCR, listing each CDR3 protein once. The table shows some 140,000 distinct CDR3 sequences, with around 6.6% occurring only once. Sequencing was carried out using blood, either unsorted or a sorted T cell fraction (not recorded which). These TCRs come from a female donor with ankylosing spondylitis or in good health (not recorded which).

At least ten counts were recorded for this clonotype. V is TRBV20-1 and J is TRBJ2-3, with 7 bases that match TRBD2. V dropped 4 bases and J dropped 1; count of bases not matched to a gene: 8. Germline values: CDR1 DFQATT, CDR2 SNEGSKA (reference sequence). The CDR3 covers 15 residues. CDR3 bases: TGCAGTGCTACCGGGACTACAACTCGCACAGATACGCAGTATTTT. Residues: CSATGTTTRTDTQYF.

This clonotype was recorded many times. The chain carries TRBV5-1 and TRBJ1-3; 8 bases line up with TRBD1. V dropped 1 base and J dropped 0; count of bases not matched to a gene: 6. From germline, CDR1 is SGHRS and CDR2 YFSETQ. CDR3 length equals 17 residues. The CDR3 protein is CASSLSTGASSGNTIYF. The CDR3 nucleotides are TGCGCCAGCAGCTTGTCGACAGGGGCGTCCTCTGGAAACACCATATATTTT.

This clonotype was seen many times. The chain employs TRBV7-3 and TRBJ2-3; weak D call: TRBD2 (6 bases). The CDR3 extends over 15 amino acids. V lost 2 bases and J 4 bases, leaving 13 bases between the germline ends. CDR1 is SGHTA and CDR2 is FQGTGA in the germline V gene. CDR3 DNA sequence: TGTGCCAGCAGCTTATCTGGGGGGTCCTCAGATACGCAGTATTTT. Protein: CASSLSGGSSDTQYF. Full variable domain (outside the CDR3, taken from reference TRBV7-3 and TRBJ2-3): GAGVSQTPSNKVTEKGKYVELRCDPISGHTALYWYRQSLGQGPEFLIYFQGTGAADDSGLPNDRFFAVRPEGSVSTLKIQRTERGDSAVYLCASSLSGGSSDTQYFGPGTRLTVL.

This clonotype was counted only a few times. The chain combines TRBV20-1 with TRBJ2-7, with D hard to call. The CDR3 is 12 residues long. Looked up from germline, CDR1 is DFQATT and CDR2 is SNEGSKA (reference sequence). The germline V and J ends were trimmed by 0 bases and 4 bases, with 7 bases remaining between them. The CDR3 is CSAREDDYEQYF. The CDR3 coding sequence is TGCAGTGCTAGAGAGGATGATTACGAGCAGTACTTC.

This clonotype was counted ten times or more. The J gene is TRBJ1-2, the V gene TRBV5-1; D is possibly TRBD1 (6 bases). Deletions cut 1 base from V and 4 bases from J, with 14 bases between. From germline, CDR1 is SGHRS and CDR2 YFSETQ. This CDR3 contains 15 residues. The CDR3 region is CASSLSRGAGYGYTF. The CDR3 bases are TGCGCCAGCAGCTTGTCAAGGGGGGCTGGCTATGGCTACACCTTC. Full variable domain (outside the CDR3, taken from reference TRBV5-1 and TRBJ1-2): KAGVTQTPRYLIKTRGQQVTLSCSPISGHRSVSWYQQTPGQGLQFLFEYFSETQRNKGNFPGRFSGRQFSNSRSEMNVSTLELGDSALYLCASSLSRGAGYGYTFGSGTRLTVV.

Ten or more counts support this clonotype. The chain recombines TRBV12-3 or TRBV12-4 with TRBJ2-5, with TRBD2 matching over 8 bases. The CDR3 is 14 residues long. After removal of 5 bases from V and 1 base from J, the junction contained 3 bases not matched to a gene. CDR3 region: CASSPGTSQETQYF. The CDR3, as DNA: TGTGCCAGCAGTCCGGGGACTAGCCAAGAGACCCAGTACTTC.

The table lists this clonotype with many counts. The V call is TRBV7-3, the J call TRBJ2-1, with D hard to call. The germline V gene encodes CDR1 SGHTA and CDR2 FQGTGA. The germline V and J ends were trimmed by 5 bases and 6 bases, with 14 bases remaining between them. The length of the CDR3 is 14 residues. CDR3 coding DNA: TGTGCCAGCAGCCCCGGGTCCGACCGCAATGAGCAGTTCTTC. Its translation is CASSPGSDRNEQFF.

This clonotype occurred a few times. DNA of the CDR3: TGTGCCAGCAGTTTCTTGGGGAGAGGGGCCAAAAACATTCAGTACTTC. Protein product: CASSFLGRGAKNIQYF. The rearrangement links TRBV28 to TRBJ2-4, with a weak D call TRBD2 (5 bases). V lost 3 bases and J 1 base, leaving 13 bases between the germline ends. The CDR3 is 16 amino acids. Germline lookup yields CDR1 MDHEN and CDR2 SYDVKM.

DNA for the CDR3: TGTGCCAGCAGCCCTCGGACAGGGTCCATAAGCAATGAGCAGTTCTTC. Protein: CASSPRTGSISNEQFF. This rearrangement joins TRBV3-1 to TRBJ2-1; 8 bases agree with TRBD1. Unmatched junction bases numbered 11, after V lost 4 bases and J lost 6 bases. CDR1 is LGHDT and CDR2 is YNNKEL in the germline V gene (reference sequence). The CDR3 has 16 amino acids.

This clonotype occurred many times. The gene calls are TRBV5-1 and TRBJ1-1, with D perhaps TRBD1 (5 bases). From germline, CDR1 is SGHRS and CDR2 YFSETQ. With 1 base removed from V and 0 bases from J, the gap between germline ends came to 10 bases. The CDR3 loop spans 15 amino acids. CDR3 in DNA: TGCGCCAGCAGCTTGCGGGGCGCGATGAACACTGAAGCTTTCTTT. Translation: CASSLRGAMNTEAFF.

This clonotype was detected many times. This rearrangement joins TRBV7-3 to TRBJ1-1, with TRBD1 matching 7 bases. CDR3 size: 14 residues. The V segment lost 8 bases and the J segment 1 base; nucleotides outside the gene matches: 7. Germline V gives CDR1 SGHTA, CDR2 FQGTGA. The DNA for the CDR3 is TGTGCCAGCGAAATCAACAGGGGGAACACTGAAGCTTTCTTT. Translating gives CASEINRGNTEAFF.

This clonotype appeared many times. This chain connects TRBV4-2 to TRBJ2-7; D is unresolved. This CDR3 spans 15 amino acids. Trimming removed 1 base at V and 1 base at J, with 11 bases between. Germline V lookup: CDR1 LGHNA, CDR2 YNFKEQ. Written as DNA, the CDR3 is TGTGCCAGCAGCCAAGTCGGCAGCTCTTCCTACGAGCAGTACTTC. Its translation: CASSQVGSSSYEQYF.

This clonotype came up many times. The CDR3 protein is CASSPQGGSGANVLTF. In nucleotides, the CDR3 is TGCGCCAGCAGCCCCCAGGGAGGGTCTGGGGCCAACGTCCTGACTTTC. The rearrangement uses TRBV5-1 and TRBJ2-6, with 7 bases lining up with TRBD2. The CDR3 runs to 16 residues. Germline lookup yields CDR1 SGHRS and CDR2 YFSETQ. With V trimmed by 4 bases and J by 1 base, 5 bases remained unmatched.

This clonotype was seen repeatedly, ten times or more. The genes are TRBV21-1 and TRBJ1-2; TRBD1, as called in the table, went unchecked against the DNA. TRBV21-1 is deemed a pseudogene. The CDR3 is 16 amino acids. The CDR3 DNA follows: TGTGCCAGCAGCAAACGGCAGGGGCCAATGAGCTATGGCTACACCTTC. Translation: CASSKRQGPMSYGYTF.

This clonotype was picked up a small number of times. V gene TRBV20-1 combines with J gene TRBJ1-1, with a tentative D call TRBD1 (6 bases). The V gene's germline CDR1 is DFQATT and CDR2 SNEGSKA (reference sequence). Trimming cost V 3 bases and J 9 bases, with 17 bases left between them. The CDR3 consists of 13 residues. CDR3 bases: TGCAGTGCTAGTACCCAGACAGGCTCCCAAGCTTTCTTT. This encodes CSASTQTGSQAFF.

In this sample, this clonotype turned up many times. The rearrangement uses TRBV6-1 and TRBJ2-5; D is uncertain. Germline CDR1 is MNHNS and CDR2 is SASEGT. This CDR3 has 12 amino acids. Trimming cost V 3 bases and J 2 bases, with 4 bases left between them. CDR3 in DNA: TGTGCCAGCAGTGACCGTCAAGAGACCCAGTACTTC. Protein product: CASSDRQETQYF.

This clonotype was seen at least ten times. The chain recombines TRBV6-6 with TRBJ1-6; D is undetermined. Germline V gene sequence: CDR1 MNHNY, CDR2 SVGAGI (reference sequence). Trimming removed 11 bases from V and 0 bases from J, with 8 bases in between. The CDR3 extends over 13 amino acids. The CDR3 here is CAVLSSYNSPLHF. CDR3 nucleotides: TGTGCCGTACTTAGCTCCTATAATTCACCCCTCCACTTT.

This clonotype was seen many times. The CDR3 protein is CASSSQGREQFF. The CDR3 DNA sequence: TGTGCCAGCAGTTCACAGGGCCGTGAGCAGTTCTTC. The chain employs TRBV6-6 and TRBJ2-1; possible D gene TRBD1, 6 bases. Germline V gene sequence: CDR1 MNHNY, CDR2 SVGAGI (reference sequence). Trimming took 4 bases from V and 9 from J, leaving 10 bases between them. CDR3 length equals 12 residues.

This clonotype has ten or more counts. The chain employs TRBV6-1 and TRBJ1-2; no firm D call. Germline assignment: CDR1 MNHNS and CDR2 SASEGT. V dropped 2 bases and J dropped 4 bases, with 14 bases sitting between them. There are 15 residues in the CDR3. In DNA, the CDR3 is TGTGCCAGCAGTGAACAAGGGTCCCCACTCTATGGCTACACCTTC. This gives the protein CASSEQGSPLYGYTF.

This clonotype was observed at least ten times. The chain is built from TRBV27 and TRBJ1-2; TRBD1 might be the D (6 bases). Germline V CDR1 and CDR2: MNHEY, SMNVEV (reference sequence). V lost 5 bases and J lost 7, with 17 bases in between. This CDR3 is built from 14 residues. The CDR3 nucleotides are TGTGCCAGCAGTACCTCACAGGGCCGGGGTGGCTACACCTTC. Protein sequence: CASSTSQGRGGYTF.

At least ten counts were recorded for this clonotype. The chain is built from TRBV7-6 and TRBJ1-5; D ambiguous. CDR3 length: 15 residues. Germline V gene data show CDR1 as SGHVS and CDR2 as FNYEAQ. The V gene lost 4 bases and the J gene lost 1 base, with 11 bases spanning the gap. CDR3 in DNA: TGTGCCAGCAGCTCTTTCAGAGGGAGCAATCAGCCCCAGCATTTT. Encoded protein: CASSSFRGSNQPQHF.

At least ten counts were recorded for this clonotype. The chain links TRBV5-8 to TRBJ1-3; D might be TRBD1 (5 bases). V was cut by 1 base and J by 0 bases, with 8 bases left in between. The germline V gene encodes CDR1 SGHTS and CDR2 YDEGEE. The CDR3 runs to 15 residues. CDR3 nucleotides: TGTGCCAGCAGCTTGCAGGGTCACTCTGGAAACACCATATATTTT. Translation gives CASSLQGHSGNTIYF. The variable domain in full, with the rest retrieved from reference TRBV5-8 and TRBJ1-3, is EAGVTQSPTHLIKTRGQQATLRCSPISGHTSVYWYQQALGLGLQFLLWYDEGEERNRGNFPPRFSGRQFPNYSSELNVNALELEDSALYLCASSLQGHSGNTIYFGEGSWLTVV.

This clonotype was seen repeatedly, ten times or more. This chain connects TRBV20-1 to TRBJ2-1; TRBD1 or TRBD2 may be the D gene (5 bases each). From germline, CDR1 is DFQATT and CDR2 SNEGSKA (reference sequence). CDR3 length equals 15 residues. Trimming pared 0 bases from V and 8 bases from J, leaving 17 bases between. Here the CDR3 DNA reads TGCAGTGCTAGAGATCCATCTGGGCTGGGGGATGAGCAGTTCTTC. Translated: CSARDPSGLGDEQFF.

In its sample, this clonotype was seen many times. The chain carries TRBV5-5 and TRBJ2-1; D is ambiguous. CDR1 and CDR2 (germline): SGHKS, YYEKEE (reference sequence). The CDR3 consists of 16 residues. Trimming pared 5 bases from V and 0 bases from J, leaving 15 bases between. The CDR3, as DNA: TGTGCCAGCAGGAGCCCGAAAACAGCCTCCTACAATGAGCAGTTCTTC. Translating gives CASRSPKTASYNEQFF.

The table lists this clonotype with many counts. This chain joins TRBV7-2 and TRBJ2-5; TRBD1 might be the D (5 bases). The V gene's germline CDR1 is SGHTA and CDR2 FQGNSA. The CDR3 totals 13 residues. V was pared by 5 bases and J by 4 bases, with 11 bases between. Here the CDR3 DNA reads TGTGCCAGCAGCCAGGGAAAGGCAGAGACCCAGTACTTC. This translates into CASSQGKAETQYF.

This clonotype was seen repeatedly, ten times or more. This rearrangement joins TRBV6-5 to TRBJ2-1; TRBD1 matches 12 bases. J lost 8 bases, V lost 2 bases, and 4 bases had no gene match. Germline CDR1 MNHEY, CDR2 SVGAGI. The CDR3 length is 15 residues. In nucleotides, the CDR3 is TGTGCCAGCAGTTACGGGACAGGGGGCTCTGATGAGCAGTTCTTC. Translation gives CASSYGTGGSDEQFF.

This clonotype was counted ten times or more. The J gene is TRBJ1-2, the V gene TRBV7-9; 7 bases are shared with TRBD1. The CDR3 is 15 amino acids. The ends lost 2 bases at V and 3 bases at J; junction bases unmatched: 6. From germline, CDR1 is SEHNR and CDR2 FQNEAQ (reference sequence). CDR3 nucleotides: TGTGCCAGCAGCTTATCCGGGACAGAGGACTATGGCTACACCTTC. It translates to CASSLSGTEDYGYTF. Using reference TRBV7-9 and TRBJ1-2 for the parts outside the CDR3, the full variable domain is DTGVSQNPRHKITKRGQNVTFRCDPISEHNRLYWYRQTLGQGPEFLTYFQNEAQLEKSRLLSDRFSAERPKGSFSTLEIQRTEQGDSAMYLCASSLSGTEDYGYTFGSGTRLTVV.

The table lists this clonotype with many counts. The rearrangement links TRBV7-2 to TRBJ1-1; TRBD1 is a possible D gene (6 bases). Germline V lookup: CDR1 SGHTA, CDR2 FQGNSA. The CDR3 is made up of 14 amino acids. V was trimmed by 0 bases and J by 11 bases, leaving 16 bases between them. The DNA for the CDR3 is TGTGCCAGCAGCTTAGCTGGACAGCCCCCAAGGGCTTTCTTT. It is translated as CASSLAGQPPRAFF.

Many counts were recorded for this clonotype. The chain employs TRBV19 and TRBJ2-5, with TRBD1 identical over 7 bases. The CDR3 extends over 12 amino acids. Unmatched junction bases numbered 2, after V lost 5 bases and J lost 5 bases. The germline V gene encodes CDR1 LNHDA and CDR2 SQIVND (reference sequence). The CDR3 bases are TGTGCCAGTAGTGCGGACAGGGAGACCCAGTACTTC. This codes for CASSADRETQYF.

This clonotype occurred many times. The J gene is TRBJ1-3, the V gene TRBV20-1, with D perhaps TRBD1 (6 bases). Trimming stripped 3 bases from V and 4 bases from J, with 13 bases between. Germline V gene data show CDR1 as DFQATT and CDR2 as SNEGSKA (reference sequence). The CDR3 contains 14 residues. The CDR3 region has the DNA TGCAGTGCTAGGAGGGGGGGGGAAGGAAACACCATATATTTT. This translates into CSARRGGEGNTIYF.

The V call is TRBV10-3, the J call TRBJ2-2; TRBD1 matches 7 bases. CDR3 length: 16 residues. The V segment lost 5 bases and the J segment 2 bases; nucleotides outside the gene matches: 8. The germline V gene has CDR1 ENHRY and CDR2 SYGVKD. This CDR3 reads CAISFSGTANTGELFF. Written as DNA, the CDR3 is TGTGCCATCAGTTTTTCCGGGACAGCCAACACCGGGGAGCTGTTTTTT.

CDR3 amino acids: CAWSEYRNQPQHF. In DNA, the CDR3 is TGTGCCTGGAGTGAGTACAGAAATCAGCCCCAGCATTTT. V and J are TRBV30 and TRBJ1-5; D remains unclear. Trimming left V 1 base short and J 4 bases short, with 8 bases between. Germline loops: CDR1 GTSNPN, CDR2 SVGIG (reference sequence). The CDR3 length is 13 residues.